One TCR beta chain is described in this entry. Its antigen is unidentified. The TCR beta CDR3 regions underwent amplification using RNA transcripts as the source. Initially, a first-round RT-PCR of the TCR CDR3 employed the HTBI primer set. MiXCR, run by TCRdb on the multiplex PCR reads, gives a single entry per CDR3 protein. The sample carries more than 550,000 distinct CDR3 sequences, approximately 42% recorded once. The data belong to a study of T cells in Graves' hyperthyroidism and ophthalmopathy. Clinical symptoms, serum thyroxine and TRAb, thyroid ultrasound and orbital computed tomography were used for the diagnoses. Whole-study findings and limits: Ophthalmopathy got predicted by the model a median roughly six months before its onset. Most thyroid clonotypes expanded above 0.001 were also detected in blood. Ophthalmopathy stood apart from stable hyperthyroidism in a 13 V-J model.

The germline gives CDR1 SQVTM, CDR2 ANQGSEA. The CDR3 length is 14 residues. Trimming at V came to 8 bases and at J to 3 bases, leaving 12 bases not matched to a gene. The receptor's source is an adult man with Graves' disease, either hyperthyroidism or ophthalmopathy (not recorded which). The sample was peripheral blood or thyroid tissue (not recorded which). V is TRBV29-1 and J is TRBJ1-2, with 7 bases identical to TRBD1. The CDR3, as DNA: TGCAGCAGTGAATCAGACAGGGCCGACTATGGCTACACCTTC. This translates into CSSESDRADYGYTF.